This record covers a single T cell receptor (beta chain). This clonotype was observed many times. The antigen it binds to is not known. Nothing much larger sits one base from this clone, and base qualities are not available. This sample is part of a study of regulatory T cells in long-lasting Graves disease (dated by TCRdb to the early 2020s). Concerning the study at large: Patients with newly diagnosed Graves' disease had been on antithyroid drugs for under 3 months. Patients with persistent Graves' disease were compared with patients with newly diagnosed Graves' disease using TCR sequencing and RNA sequencing of peripheral blood. The study was registered as a clinical trial and conducted in China. A total of some 35 samples underwent TCR sequencing: about 13 from persistent and about 20 from newly diagnosed Graves' disease patients. Study-level results and caveats: Only peripheral blood was studied, because thyroid tissue, the primary lesion, was inaccessible. A larger number of public clonotypes was shared among persistent patients (2,741) than among newly diagnosed patients (roughly 980). Persistent Graves' disease patients showed lower TCR Shannon entropy and fewer highly expanded clones than newly diagnosed patients, suggesting clonal expansion. Sequencing and analysis were limited to the TCR beta chain. Persistent disease showed preferential use of TRBV28, TRBJ1-2 and TRBJ2-5, whereas newly diagnosed disease favored TRBV20-1 and TRBJ2-1. The authors noted that the small sample size was a limitation that may lower accuracy.

The time point label for this specimen denotes: newly diagnosed GD, antithyroid drugs for less than 3 months. For both TCR sequencing and RNA sequencing, RNA was extracted from PBMCs in TRIzol. The diagnosis of Graves' disease was made according to American Thyroid Association guidelines. Patients for the study were recruited at an endocrinology department in Xi'an, China. Each patient gave 7.5 to 10 milliliters of peripheral blood, collected in an EDTA anticoagulant tube. Ficoll Paque Plus density gradient separation was used to isolate PBMCs, and no additional T cell sorting was done. An Agilent 2100 Bioanalyzer and agarose gel were used to assess RNA quality, and a NanoDrop 2000 was used to measure RNA concentration. Spanning cysteine to phenylalanine, the CDR3 consists of 13 amino acids. Only the CDR3 DNA stays, 39 bases, in frame from base 1. In the germline V gene, CDR1 corresponds to MDHEN and CDR2 to SYDVKM. The junction shows trimming of 6 bases on V and 5 bases on J, plus 13 bases between the germline ends.

Library prep was done by multiplex PCR. The data were produced on an Illumina HiSeq 4000. iRepertoire HTBI primers and Arm-PCR amplification of CDR3 regions were used to construct TCR beta libraries. PCR products were gel purified before sequencing. On the study's bioinformatics: Gene usage analysis of CDR3 amino acid clonotypes used the roughly 62 TRBV and 11 to 15 TRBJ segments found across samples. Filtered high-quality paired reads were merged into contigs using COPE and FqMerger. BLAST was used to align contigs to IMGT TRBV, TRBD and TRBJ reference genes, and CDR3 was defined according to IMGT. Clonotypes above 0.1% frequency were classified as highly expanded clones. Shannon entropy was used to measure repertoire diversity, and the Gini coefficient was used to measure V-J evenness. Clonotypes shared by more than one individual were considered public. Clones were called with MiXCR by TCRdb after fastp trimmed the public reads at Q25, and only in-frame beta chains were retained. CDR3 protein duplicates are merged, each entry listing the most common genes and DNA. TCRdb's processing, not the study's, gives the V and J calls here. Recorded for this sample are some 240,000 distinct CDR3 sequences; roughly 20% of them occurred a single time. The ten most abundant clones make up approximately 12% of the sample.

These data also featured in a second study, about T cells in Graves' hyperthyroidism and ophthalmopathy. The second paper further reports: A patient counted as having stable Graves' hyperthyroidism if no progression to ophthalmopathy occurred over 18 months of follow-up. Hyperthyroidism patients were newly diagnosed, with disease duration under 2 months, and aged 18 to 65 years. Exclusion was applied to patients with uncontrolled infections, other autoimmune diseases, pregnancy or lactation. Diagnoses were based on clinical symptoms, serum thyroxine and TRAb, thyroid ultrasound and orbital computed tomography. For the first round of RT-PCR on the TCR CDR3, the HTBI primer set was used together with the Qiagen OneStep RT-PCR kit. Blood samples also contained most of the expanded thyroid clonotypes (frequency above 0.001), which suggests that blood repertoires may reflect thyroid immune responses. A 13 V-J signature model separated ophthalmopathy from stable hyperthyroidism, with roughly 88% sensitivity and 81.08% specificity in cross-validation and 80%/75% in testing. During validation, the model predicted progression to ophthalmopathy a median of around 7 months ahead of onset, with around 71% sensitivity and 72.22% specificity. TCR V-J signatures able to tell the groups apart were searched for in a discovery cohort of approximately 95 patients, of whom over 40 had Graves' ophthalmopathy and more than 55 had stable Graves' hyperthyroidism. Prospective prediction of ophthalmopathy was tested in an independent validation cohort consisting of 18 to 20 hyperthyroidism patients and 17 patients who later progressed to ophthalmopathy. The roughly 100 discovery patients were randomly split 7:3 into training and test sets. The study also compared thyroid tissue and blood T-cell repertoires from several Graves' hyperthyroidism patients. After sampling, hyperthyroidism patients received methimazole starting at 30 mg daily, and ophthalmopathy patients received high-dose intravenous methylprednisolone. Libraries were constructed in a second round of multiplex PCR, after which size selection and purification were carried out. Paired-end sequencing of the libraries was performed with 100 bp reads on an Illumina HiSeq2000. Raw data were processed with SOAPnuke, discarding reads with adapters, uncalled bases, mean Phred below 15, or no exact constant-primer or identifier match. High-quality paired reads were merged using COPE v1.2.5, and each unique nucleotide sequence was defined as a clonotype. MiTCR v1.1 was used to align clonotypes to the IMGT TRBV, TRBD and TRBJ reference segments. Analysis was restricted to V-J combinations with a frequency above 0.0001, which covered 99% to 99.2% of repertoires. A TCS score was defined as the ratio of F50 (clonal expansion) to E x V (chaos), with BLOSUM62-based TCRdist applied between CDR3 peptides within each V-J. Welch's t-statistics and random forest reduced 514 V-J features to some 14, which were used in a naive Bayes classifier (R e1071). Sample size was not statistically predetermined, and blinding of investigators to group allocation was not performed. The paper reports TCR Vbeta CDR3 sequencing of roughly 140 peripheral blood samples: under 45 ophthalmopathy, under 85 hyperthyroidism and approximately 17 progressor patients.

Sequencing used peripheral blood mononuclear cells (PBMCs), obtained at new diagnosis, from a patient treated with antithyroid drugs. The clonotype comes from a woman in her thirties with Graves disease. Donor details come from another sample of the same person, matched by shared clones. The sequence joins TRBV28 to TRBJ2-5, with no confident D gene call. CDR3 sequence: CASSPIILETQYF. Here is the DNA: TGTGCCAGCAGCCCAATTATACTGGAGACCCAGTACTTC. This CDR3, with the reference TRBV28 and TRBJ2-5 proteins standing in past its ends, gives the full variable domain DVKVTQSSRYLVKRTGEKVFLECVQDMDHENMFWYRQDPGLGLRLIYFSYDVKMKEKGDIPEGYSVSREKKERFSLILESASTNQTSMYLCASSPIILETQYFGPGTRLLVL.